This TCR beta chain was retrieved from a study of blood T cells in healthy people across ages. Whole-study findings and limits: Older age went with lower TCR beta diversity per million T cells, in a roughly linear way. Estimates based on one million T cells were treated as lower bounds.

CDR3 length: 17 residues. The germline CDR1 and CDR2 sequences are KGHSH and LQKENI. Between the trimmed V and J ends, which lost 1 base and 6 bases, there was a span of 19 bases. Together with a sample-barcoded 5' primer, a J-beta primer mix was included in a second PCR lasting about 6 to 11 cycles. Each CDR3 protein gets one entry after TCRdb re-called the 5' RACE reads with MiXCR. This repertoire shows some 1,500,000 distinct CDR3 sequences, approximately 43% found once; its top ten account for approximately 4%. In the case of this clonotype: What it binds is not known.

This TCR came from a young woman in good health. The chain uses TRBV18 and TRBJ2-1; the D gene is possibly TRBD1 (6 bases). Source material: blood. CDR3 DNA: TGTGCCAGCTCACCACGGGCTCCGAGACAGGCTTCCAATGAGCAGTTCTTC. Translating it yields CASSPRAPRQASNEQFF.